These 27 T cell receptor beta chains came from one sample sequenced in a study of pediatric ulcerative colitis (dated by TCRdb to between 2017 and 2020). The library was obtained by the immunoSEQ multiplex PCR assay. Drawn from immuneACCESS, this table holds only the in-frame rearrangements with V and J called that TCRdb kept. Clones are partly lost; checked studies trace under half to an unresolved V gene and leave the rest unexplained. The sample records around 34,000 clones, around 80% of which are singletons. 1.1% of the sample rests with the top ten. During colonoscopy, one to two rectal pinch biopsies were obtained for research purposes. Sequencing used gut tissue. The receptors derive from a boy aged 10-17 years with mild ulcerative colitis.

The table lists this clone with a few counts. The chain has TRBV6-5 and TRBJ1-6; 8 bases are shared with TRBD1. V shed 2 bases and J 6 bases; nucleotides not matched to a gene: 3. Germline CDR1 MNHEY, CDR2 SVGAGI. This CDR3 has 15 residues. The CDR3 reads CASSYAGTGNSPLHF. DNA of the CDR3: TGTGCCAGCAGTTACGCTGGGACAGGTAATTCACCCCTCCACTTT.

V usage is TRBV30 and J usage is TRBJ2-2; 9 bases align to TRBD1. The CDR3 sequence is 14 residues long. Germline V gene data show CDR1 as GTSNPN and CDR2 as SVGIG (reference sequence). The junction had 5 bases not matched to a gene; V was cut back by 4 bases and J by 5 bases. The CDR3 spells CAWTDRGETGELFF. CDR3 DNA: TGTGCCTGGACGGACAGGGGAGAAACCGGGGAGCTGTTTTTT.

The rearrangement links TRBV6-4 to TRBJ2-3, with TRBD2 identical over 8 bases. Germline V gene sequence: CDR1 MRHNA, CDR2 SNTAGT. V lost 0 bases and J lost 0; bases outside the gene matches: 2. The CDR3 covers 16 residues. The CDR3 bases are TGTGCCAGCAGTGACTCGGCGGGGGGCAGCACAGATACGCAGTATTTT. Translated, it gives CASSDSAGGSTDTQYF.

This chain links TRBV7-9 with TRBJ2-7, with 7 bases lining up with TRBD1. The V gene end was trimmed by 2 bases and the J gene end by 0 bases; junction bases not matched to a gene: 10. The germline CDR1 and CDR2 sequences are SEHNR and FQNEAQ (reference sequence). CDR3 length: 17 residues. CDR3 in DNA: TGTGCCAGCAGCTTACCCCTGCCGGGACAGAGCTCCTACGAGCAGTACTTC. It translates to CASSLPLPGQSSYEQYF.

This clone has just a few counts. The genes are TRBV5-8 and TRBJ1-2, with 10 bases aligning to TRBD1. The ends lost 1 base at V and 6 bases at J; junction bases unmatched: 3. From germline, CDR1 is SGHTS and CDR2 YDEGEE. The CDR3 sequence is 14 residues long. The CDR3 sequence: CASSLSGTGDGYTF. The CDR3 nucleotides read TGTGCCAGCAGCTTGTCCGGGACAGGGGATGGCTACACCTTC.

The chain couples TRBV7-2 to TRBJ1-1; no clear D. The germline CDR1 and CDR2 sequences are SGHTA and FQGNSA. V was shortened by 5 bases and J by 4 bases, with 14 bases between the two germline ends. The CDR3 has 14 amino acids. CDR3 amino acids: CASSLPMEGTEAFF. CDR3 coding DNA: TGTGCCAGCAGCCTCCCGATGGAGGGCACTGAAGCTTTCTTT.

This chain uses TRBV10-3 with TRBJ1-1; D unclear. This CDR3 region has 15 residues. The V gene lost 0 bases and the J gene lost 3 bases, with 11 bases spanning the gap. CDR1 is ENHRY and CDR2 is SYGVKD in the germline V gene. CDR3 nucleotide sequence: TGTGCCATCAGTGAGTCATGGCAGGCGCACACTGAAGCTTTCTTT. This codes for CAISESWQAHTEAFF.

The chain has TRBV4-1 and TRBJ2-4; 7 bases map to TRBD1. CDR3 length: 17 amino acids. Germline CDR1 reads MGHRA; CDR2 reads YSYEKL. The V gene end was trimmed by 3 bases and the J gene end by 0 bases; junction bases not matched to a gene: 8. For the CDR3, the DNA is TGCGCCAGCAGCCACGCCCCCGGGGACAGAGCCAAAAACATTCAGTACTTC. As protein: CASSHAPGDRAKNIQYF.

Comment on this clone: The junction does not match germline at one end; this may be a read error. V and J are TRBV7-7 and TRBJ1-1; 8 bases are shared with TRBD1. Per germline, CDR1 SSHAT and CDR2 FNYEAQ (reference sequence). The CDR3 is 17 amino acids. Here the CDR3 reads CASSPPRGRPMNTEAFF. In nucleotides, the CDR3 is TGTGCTAGCAGCCCCCCCAGGGGGCGGCCCATGAACACTGAAGCTTTCTTT.

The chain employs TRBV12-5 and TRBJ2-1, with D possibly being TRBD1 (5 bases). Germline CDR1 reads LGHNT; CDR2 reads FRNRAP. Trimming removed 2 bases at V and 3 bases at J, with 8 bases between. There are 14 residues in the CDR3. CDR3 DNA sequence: TGTGCTAGTGGTTTGACAGGTGTCTACAATGAGCAGTTCTTC. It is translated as CASGLTGVYNEQFF. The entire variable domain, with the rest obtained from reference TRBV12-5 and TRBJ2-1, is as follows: DARVTQTPRHKVTEMGQEVTMRCQPILGHNTVFWYRQTMMQGLELLAYFRNRAPLDDSGMPKDRFSAEMPDATLATLKIQPSEPRDSAVYFCASGLTGVYNEQFFGPGTRLTVL.

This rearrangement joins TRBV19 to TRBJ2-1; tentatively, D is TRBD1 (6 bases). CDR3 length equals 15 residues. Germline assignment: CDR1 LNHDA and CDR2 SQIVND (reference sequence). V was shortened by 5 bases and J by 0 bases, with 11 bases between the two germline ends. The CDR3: CASSVTGSSYNEQFF. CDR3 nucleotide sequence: TGTGCCAGTAGTGTTACAGGGAGCTCCTACAATGAGCAGTTCTTC.

The CDR3 region is CASSQDTGVDNEQFF. The CDR3 DNA reads as TGTGCCAGCAGCCAAGATACGGGGGTGGACAATGAGCAGTTCTTC. The chain couples TRBV4-2 to TRBJ2-1, with TRBD2 as a possible D gene (6 bases). Germline assignment: CDR1 LGHNA and CDR2 YNFKEQ. The CDR3 contains 15 residues. V shed 0 bases and J shed 5 bases, with 11 bases lying between them.

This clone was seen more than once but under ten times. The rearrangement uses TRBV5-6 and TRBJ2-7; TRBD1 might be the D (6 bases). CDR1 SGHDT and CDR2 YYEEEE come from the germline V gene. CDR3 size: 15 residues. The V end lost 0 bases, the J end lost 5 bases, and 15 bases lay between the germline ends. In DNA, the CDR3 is TGTGCCAGCAGCTTGGACCCACAGGGTGACAACGAGCAGTACTTC. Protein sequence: CASSLDPQGDNEQYF.

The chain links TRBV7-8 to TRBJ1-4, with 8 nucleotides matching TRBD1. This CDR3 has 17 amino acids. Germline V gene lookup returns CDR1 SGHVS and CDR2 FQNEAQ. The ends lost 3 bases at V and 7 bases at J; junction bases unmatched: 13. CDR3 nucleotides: TGTGCCAGCAGCTTGATGGCCAGGGGGCGAATTGGTGAAAAACTGTTTTTT. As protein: CASSLMARGRIGEKLFF.

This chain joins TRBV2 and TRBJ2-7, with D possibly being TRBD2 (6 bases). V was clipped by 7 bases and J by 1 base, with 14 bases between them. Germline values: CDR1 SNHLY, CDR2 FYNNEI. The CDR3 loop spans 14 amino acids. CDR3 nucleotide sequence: TGTGCCAGCATCTCCGGGGGTAGGTCCTACGAGCAGTACTTC. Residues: CASISGGRSYEQYF.

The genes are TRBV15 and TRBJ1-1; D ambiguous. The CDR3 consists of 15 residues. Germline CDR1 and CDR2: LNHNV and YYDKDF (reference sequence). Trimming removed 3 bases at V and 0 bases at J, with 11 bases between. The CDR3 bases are TGTGCCACCAGCAGTTTTACCGGGATGAACACTGAAGCTTTCTTT. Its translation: CATSSFTGMNTEAFF.

The CDR3: CASSEQGVFMEAFF. The CDR3, as DNA: TGTGCCAGCAGTGAACAGGGGGTCTTCATGGAAGCTTTCTTT. The chain employs TRBV6-1 and TRBJ1-1, with 7 bases that match TRBD1. CDR1 MNHNS and CDR2 SASEGT come from the germline V gene. The CDR3 contains 14 residues. Trimming at V came to 2 bases and at J to 8 bases, leaving 8 bases not matched to a gene.

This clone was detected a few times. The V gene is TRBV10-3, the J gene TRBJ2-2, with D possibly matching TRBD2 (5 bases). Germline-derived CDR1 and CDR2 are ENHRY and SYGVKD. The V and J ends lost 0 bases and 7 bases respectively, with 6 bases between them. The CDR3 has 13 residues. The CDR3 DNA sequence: TGTGCCATCAGTGAGTCGGGAGTCGGGGAGCTGTTTTTT. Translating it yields CAISESGVGELFF.

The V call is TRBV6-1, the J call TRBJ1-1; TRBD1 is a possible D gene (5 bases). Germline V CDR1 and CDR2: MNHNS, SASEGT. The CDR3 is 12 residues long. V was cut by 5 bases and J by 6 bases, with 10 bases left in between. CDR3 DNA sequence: TGTGCCAGCAGTCCAGGGTGGGCTGAAGCTTTCTTT. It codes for CASSPGWAEAFF.

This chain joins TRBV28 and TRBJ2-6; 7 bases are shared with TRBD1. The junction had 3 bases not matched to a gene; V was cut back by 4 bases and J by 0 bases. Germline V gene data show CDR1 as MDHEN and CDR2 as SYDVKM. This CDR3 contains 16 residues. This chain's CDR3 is CASSWTGSSGANVLTF. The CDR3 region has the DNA TGTGCCAGCAGTTGGACAGGTAGCTCTGGGGCCAACGTCCTGACTTTC. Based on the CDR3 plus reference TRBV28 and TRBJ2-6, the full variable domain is DVKVTQSSRYLVKRTGEKVFLECVQDMDHENMFWYRQDPGLGLRLIYFSYDVKMKEKGDIPEGYSVSREKKERFSLILESASTNQTSMYLCASSWTGSSGANVLTFGAGSRLTVL.

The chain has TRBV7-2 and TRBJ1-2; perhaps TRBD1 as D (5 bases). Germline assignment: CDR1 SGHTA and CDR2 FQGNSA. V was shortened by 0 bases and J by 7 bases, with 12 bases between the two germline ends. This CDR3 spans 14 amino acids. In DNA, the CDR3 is TGTGCCAGCAGCTTAGCGGGCGGAGGGGTTGGCTACACCTTC. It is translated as CASSLAGGGVGYTF. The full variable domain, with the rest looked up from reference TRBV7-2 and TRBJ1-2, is GAGVSQSPSNKVTEKGKDVELRCDPISGHTALYWYRQSLGQGLEFLIYFQGNSAPDKSGLPSDRFSAERTGGSVSTLTIQRTQQEDSAVYLCASSLAGGGVGYTFGSGTRLTVV.

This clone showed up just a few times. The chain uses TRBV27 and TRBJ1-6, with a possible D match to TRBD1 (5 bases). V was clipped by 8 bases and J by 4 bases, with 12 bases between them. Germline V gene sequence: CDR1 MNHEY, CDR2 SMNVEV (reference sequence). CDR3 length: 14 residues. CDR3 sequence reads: CASAFGGYNSPLHF. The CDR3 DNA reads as TGTGCCAGCGCCTTCGGGGGGTATAATTCACCCCTCCACTTT.

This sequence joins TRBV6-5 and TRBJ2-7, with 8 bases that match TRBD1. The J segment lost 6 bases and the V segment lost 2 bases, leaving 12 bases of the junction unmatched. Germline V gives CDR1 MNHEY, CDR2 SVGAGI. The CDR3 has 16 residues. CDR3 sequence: CASSYGTGGTSGEQYF. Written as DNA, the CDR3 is TGTGCCAGCAGTTACGGTACAGGGGGAACTTCCGGCGAGCAGTACTTC.

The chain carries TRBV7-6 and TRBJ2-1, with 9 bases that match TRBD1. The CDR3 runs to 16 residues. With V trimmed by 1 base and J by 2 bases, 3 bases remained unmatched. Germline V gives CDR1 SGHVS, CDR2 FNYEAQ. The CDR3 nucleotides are TGTGCCAGCAGCTTAGTCGGGACAGGGACCTACAATGAGCAGTTCTTC. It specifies CASSLVGTGTYNEQFF.

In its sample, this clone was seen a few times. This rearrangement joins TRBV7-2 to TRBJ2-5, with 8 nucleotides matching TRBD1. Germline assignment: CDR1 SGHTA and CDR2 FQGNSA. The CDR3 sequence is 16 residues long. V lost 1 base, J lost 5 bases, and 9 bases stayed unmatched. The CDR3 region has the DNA TGTGCCAGCAGCTTAGAGCCAGGGGGCAGACCGGAGACCCAGTACTTC. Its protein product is CASSLEPGGRPETQYF.

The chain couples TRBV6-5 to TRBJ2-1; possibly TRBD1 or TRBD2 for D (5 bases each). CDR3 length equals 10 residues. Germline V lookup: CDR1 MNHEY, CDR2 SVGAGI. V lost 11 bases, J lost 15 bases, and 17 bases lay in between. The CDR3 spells CAGTLRGGFF. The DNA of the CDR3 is TGTGCCGGTACCCTTCGGGGCGGGTTCTTC.

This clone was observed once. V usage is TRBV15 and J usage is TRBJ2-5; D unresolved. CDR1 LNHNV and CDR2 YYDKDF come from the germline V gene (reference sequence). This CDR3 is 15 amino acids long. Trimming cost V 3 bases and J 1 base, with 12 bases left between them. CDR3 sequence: CATSRSPQPQETQYF. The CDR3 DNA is TGTGCCACCAGCAGGAGTCCACAGCCCCAAGAGACCCAGTACTTC.